Sequencing of this T cell receptor beta chain was carried out in a study of cytomegalovirus exposure and HLA in healthy donors. PCR primers comprised 60 Vbeta and 13 Jbeta primers. Some clones are missing from TCRdb's copy, which holds only in-frame ones; the method was immunoSEQ multiplex PCR. This sample has 150,000 to 200,000 clones; 70% to 80% occur once, and the top ten carry less than 2.5%. As regards this clone: Its antigen is not known.

Study-level points and caveats: Most observed TCR sequences were rare, whereas some public TCRs were detected in many donors. Follow-up analysis later connected one missense variant in DCLRE1C with trimming of TCR beta V- and J-genes.

The CDR3 contains 15 residues. After removal of 6 bases from V and 5 bases from J, the junction contained 11 bases not matched to a gene. CDR1 is MNHNS and CDR2 is SASEGT in the germline V gene. V gene TRBV6-1 combines with J gene TRBJ2-5, with 8 bases that match TRBD1. The material sequenced was PBMCs. The sequence was collected from a middle-aged man in good health and CMV-seropositive. Written as DNA, the CDR3 is TGTGCCAGCAGCGTAAACAGGGGGGCCCTGGAGACCCAGTACTTC. It is translated as CASSVNRGALETQYF.